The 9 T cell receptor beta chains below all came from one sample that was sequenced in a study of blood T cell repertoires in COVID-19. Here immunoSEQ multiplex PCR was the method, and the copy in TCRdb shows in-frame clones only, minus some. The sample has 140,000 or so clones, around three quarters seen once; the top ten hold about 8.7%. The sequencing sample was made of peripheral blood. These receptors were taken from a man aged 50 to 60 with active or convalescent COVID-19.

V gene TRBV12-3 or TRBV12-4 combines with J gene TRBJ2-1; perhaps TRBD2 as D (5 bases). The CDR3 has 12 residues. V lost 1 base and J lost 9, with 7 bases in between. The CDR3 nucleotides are TGTGCCAGCAGTTTAGGAGGGAGTGAGCAGTTCTTC. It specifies CASSLGGSEQFF.

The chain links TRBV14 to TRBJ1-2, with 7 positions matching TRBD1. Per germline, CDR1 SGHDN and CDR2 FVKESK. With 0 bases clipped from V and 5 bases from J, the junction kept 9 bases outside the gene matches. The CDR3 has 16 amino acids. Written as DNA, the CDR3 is TGTGCCAGCAGCCAAGAACCGGCAGGGGGTTTTTATGGCTACACCTTC. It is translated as CASSQEPAGGFYGYTF.

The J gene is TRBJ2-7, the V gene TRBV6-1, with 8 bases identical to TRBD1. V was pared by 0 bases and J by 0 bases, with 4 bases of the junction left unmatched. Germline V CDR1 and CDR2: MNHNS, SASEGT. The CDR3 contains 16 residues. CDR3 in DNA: TGTGCCAGCAGTGAAGCGCTCGGACAGGGCTCCTACGAGCAGTACTTC. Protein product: CASSEALGQGSYEQYF.

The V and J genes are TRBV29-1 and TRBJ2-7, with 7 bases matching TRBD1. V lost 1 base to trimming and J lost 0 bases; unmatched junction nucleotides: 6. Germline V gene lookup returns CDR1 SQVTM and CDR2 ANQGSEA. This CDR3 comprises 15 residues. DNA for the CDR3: TGCAGCGTTGAAGTTGGGACAGCTAGCTCCTACGAGCAGTACTTC. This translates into CSVEVGTASSYEQYF.

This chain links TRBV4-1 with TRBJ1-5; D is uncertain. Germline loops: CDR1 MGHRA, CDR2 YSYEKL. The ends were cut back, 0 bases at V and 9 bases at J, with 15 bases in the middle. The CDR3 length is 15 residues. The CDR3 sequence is CASSQDSTDFWPQHF. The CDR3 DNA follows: TGCGCCAGCAGCCAAGATAGCACGGATTTTTGGCCCCAGCATTTT.

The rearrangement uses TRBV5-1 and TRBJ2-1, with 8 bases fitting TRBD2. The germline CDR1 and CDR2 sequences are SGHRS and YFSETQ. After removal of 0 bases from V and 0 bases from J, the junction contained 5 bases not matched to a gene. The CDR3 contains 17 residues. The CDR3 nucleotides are TGCGCCAGCAGCTTGGCCCGGAGCGGGAGCTCCTACAATGAGCAGTTCTTC. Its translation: CASSLARSGSSYNEQFF.

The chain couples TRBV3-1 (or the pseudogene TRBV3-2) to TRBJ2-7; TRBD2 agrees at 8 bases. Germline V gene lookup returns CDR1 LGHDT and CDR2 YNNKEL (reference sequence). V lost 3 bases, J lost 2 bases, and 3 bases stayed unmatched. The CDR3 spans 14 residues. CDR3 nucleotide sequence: TGTGCCAGCAGCCATACGGGACTAGCCTACGAGCAGTACTTC. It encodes CASSHTGLAYEQYF.

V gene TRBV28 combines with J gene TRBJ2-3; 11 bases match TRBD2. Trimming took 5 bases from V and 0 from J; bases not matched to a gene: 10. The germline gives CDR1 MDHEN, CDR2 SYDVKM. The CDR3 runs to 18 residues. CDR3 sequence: CASSEIAGGSVSTDTQYF. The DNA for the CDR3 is TGTGCCAGCAGTGAAATAGCGGGGGGGAGCGTTAGCACAGATACGCAGTATTTT.

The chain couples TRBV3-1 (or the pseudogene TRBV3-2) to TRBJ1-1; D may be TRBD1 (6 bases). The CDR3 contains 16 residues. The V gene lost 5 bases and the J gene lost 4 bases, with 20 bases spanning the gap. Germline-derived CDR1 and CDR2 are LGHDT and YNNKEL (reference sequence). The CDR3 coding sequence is TGTGCCAGCAGCGGGAGCGGGGGCGCGAGGGTCACTGAAGCTTTCTTT. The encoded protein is CASSGSGGARVTEAFF.